The 17 T cell receptor beta chains below come from one sample, sequenced in a study of blood T cell repertoires in COVID-19. Libraries were prepared by immunoSEQ multiplex PCR; TCRdb keeps only in-frame clonotypes and omits some of them. The repertoire includes approximately 270,000 clones, roughly 88% of them detected once, and 0.7% to 1% sits in the top ten. Sequenced sample: peripheral blood. These receptors were collected from a human donor with COVID-19, enrolled during active disease. The donor label of this sample is uncertain.

The chain has TRBV3-1 (or the pseudogene TRBV3-2) and TRBJ2-7, with no clear D. The V gene lost 0 bases and the J gene lost 3 bases, with 9 bases spanning the gap. The CDR3 spans 14 residues. CDR1 LGHDT and CDR2 YNNKEL come from the germline V gene (reference sequence). CDR3 sequence: CASSQDTLGYEQYF. CDR3 DNA sequence: TGTGCCAGCAGCCAAGATACCCTAGGCTACGAGCAGTACTTC.

This chain connects TRBV4-3 to TRBJ1-4, with TRBD1 as a possible D gene (5 bases). Germline V lookup: CDR1 LGHNA, CDR2 YSLEER. Trimming left V 0 bases short and J 0 bases short, with 8 bases between. The CDR3 covers 16 residues. CDR3 nucleotide sequence: TGCGCCAGCAGCCAAGACGGGGGGACAACTAATGAAAAACTGTTTTTT. This gives the protein CASSQDGGTTNEKLFF.

V and J are TRBV6-2 or TRBV6-3 and TRBJ1-5; no clear D. CDR1 and CDR2 (germline): MNHEY, SVGEGT. The CDR3 sequence is 12 residues long. V gave up 3 bases and J gave up 13 bases, with 13 bases separating them. CDR3 sequence reads: CASSYPPAEQHF. The CDR3 DNA reads TGTGCCAGCAGTTATCCCCCCGCGGAACAGCATTTT.

The chain carries TRBV30 and TRBJ2-7, with a weak D call TRBD1 (7 bases). V was trimmed by 6 bases and J by 3 bases, leaving 18 bases between them. CDR1 and CDR2 from the germline V gene are GTSNPN and SVGIG (reference sequence). The CDR3 loop spans 14 amino acids. The CDR3 spells CACHSRGTDYEQYF. CDR3 bases: TGTGCCTGCCATTCTCGCGGGACAGACTACGAGCAGTACTTC.

This rearrangement joins TRBV2 to TRBJ2-1; TRBD2 agrees at 11 bases. The CDR3 consists of 14 residues. Germline assignment: CDR1 SNHLY and CDR2 FYNNEI. The junction had 3 bases not matched to a gene; V was cut back by 7 bases and J by 4 bases. The CDR3 reads CASTGLAAYNEQFF. For the CDR3, the DNA is TGTGCCAGCACGGGACTAGCGGCTTACAATGAGCAGTTCTTC.

This clone turned up a few times. The chain has TRBV28 and TRBJ1-5; D uncertain. Trimming removed 1 base at V and 8 bases at J, with 12 bases between. Germline CDR1 reads MDHEN; CDR2 reads SYDVKM. This CDR3 is built from 14 residues. DNA of the CDR3: TGTGCCAGCAGTTTATTGGGTAGGGAGGAGCCCCAGCATTTT. It encodes CASSLLGREEPQHF. Filled out from reference TRBV28 and TRBJ1-5, the complete variable domain reads DVKVTQSSRYLVKRTGEKVFLECVQDMDHENMFWYRQDPGLGLRLIYFSYDVKMKEKGDIPEGYSVSREKKERFSLILESASTNQTSMYLCASSLLGREEPQHFGDGTRLSIL.

This clone has just one count. The V gene is TRBV29-1, the J gene TRBJ1-1, with D possibly TRBD1 on 5 matching bases. Deletions cut 6 bases from V and 0 bases from J, with 11 bases between. This CDR3 contains 13 residues. Per germline, CDR1 SQVTM and CDR2 ANQGSEA. The CDR3 DNA follows: TGCAGCGTGTGGGGGGGGATGAACACTGAAGCTTTCTTT. Its translation is CSVWGGMNTEAFF.

Regarding this clone: Sequence at one end of the junction differs from germline and may be a read error. V and J are TRBV6-4 and TRBJ1-1; possibly TRBD1 for D (5 bases). From germline, CDR1 is MRHNA and CDR2 SNTAGT. CDR3 length: 15 amino acids. The CDR3 reads CASNPGGGKNTEAFF. The CDR3 DNA sequence: TGTGCAAGCAACCCGGGGGGAGGCAAGAACACTGAAGCTTTCTTT.

V is TRBV12-3 or TRBV12-4 and J is TRBJ1-2; a weak D match, TRBD1 (5 bases). Trimming cost V 3 bases and J 8 bases, with 10 bases left between them. This CDR3 is built from 12 residues. For the CDR3, the DNA is TGTGCCAGCAGTTTGGGGCAGGGAGGCTACACCTTC. Translating it yields CASSLGQGGYTF.

The chain uses TRBV5-5 and TRBJ2-4; TRBD1 might be the D (5 bases). CDR3 length: 14 residues. The V and J ends lost 2 bases and 5 bases respectively, with 11 bases between them. From germline, CDR1 is SGHKS and CDR2 YYEKEE (reference sequence). Here the CDR3 DNA reads TGTGCCAGCAGCTTTTCCGACAGCGAAAACATTCAGTACTTC. Protein: CASSFSDSENIQYF.

The genes are TRBV19 and TRBJ2-7; D gene uncertain. Looked up from germline, CDR1 is LNHDA and CDR2 is SQIVND (reference sequence). The CDR3 has 14 residues. With 1 base removed from V and 2 bases from J, the gap between germline ends came to 9 bases. The CDR3 nucleotides read TGTGCCAGTAGTATAGTTTCCCTCCCCTACGAGCAGTACTTC. The encoded protein is CASSIVSLPYEQYF.

This chain joins TRBV7-6 and TRBJ2-7; 8 nucleotides match TRBD1. Germline-derived CDR1 and CDR2 are SGHVS and FNYEAQ. With V trimmed by 6 bases and J by 7 bases, 14 bases remained unmatched. CDR3 length: 15 amino acids. This CDR3 reads CASRSGTGQVGEQYF. The DNA of the CDR3 is TGTGCCAGCAGGTCCGGGACAGGTCAAGTTGGGGAGCAGTACTTC.

The chain combines TRBV10-3 with TRBJ2-3, with TRBD2 identical over 16 bases. Germline V CDR1 and CDR2: ENHRY, SYGVKD. The CDR3 extends over 19 amino acids. The junction had 6 bases not matched to a gene; V was cut back by 3 bases and J by 0 bases. The CDR3 nucleotides read TGTGCCATCAGTGACCAGGGACTAGCGGGAGGGACTAGCACAGATACGCAGTATTTT. It codes for CAISDQGLAGGTSTDTQYF.

The genes are TRBV2 and TRBJ1-6; D gene uncertain. This CDR3 is 13 amino acids long. CDR1 is SNHLY, CDR2 FYNNEI, per germline. Trimming stripped 0 bases from V and 5 bases from J, with 2 bases between. In nucleotides, the CDR3 is TGTGCCAGCAGTGAAGCCAATAATTCACCCCTCCACTTT. Residues: CASSEANNSPLHF.

This clone showed up just once. The V call is TRBV11-2, the J call TRBJ2-7, with a weak D call TRBD2 (7 bases). This CDR3 has 17 amino acids. Trimming shortened V by 4 bases and J by 0 bases, and 19 bases separated the two germline ends. Germline V gene sequence: CDR1 SGHAT, CDR2 FQNNGV. In DNA, the CDR3 is TGTGCCAGCAGCTCTCTGGGGCGCGGGGGCAGCTCCTACGAGCAGTACTTC. Encoded protein: CASSSLGRGGSSYEQYF. The whole variable domain, remainder taken from reference TRBV11-2 and TRBJ2-7, is EAGVAQSPRYKIIEKRQSVAFWCNPISGHATLYWYQQILGQGPKLLIQFQNNGVVDDSQLPKDRFSAERLKGVDSTLKIQPAKLEDSAVYLCASSSLGRGGSSYEQYFGPGTRLTVT.

This clone was seen once. The CDR3 DNA reads as TGTGCCAGCAGTGTGCCTCCGGGATCCTACGAGCAGTACTTC. Translating it yields CASSVPPGSYEQYF. The chain is built from TRBV28 and TRBJ2-7, with a tentative D call TRBD2 (5 bases). Deletions cut 5 bases from V and 1 base from J, with 12 bases between. The CDR3 length is 14 residues. CDR1 is MDHEN and CDR2 is SYDVKM in the germline V gene.

The chain has TRBV19 and TRBJ2-6, with no clear D. The CDR3 runs 13 residues. Germline loops: CDR1 LNHDA, CDR2 SQIVND (reference sequence). Trimming cost V 5 bases and J 4 bases, with 6 bases left between them. The CDR3 here is CASSPVGANVLTF. The CDR3 DNA follows: TGTGCCAGTAGTCCGGTCGGGGCCAACGTCCTGACTTTC.